This TCR beta chain was captured in a study of blood T cell repertoires in COVID-19. Turning to the study itself: The United States, Italy and Spain provided the acute and convalescent COVID-19 samples.

Original analysis: By means of reference gene primer amplification, nucleated cell counts were estimated. Using immunoSEQ multiplex PCR, the repertoire was profiled, and TCRdb retains in-frame clones only, with some absent. The V and J calls and clone size come from that table; D and trimming were worked out from the DNA. The data contain under 60,000 clones, about 76% of them singletons. Trimming cost V 0 bases and J 8 bases; bases outside gene matches: 12. There are 17 residues in the CDR3. Germline V gene data show CDR1 as SGHDT and CDR2 as YYEEEE. Sequenced input: peripheral blood. The clonotype comes from a human donor with active or convalescent COVID-19. The donor label of this sample is uncertain. The chain is built from TRBV5-6 and TRBJ2-1; 9 positions agree with TRBD2. CDR3 nucleotide sequence: TGTGCCAGCAGCTTGGATAGCGGGAGTAAGGTCAACGATGAGCAGTTCTTC. Translated: CASSLDSGSKVNDEQFF.